The clone carrying this TCR beta chain was recorded at least ten times. Its target is unknown. This record belongs to a study of response to subunit inactivated influenza vaccine. Overall study findings and caveats: The authors suggested that few new T cells are recruited per seasonal influenza vaccination.

TCRdb redid the calling of the RT-PCR reads with MiXCR, one entry per CDR3 protein. The sample yields hundreds of thousands of distinct CDR3 sequences, about 15% seen once. The CDR3 loop spans 12 amino acids. Germline V CDR1 and CDR2: MDHEN, SYDVKM. V was pared by 5 bases and J by 5 bases, with 9 bases between. The source was PBMCs from blood, collected 12 days after vaccination. The J gene is TRBJ2-5, the V gene TRBV28, with D tentatively TRBD2 (6 bases). This TCR derives from a middle-aged man who received an inactivated influenza vaccine. CDR3 nucleotide sequence: TGTGCCAGCAGTGGCGGGACTGAGACCCAGTACTTC. Its protein is CASSGGTETQYF.